A single sample is the source of the 20 T cell receptor beta chains below, sequenced in a study of T-cell memory formation after mild COVID-19. One entry per CDR3 protein results from TCRdb running MiXCR on the 5' RACE reads. The sample holds hundreds of thousands of distinct CDR3 sequences; roughly 21% are singletons and the top ten take under 8.5%. Sequences were obtained from PBMCs or a T cell subset sorted from them (not recorded which). The receptor set was obtained from an adult woman who had mild COVID-19 (a few samples of this study predate the infection). Cell type and time point are not known.

This chain uses TRBV6-2 or TRBV6-3 with TRBJ1-2; D gene unclear. V was cut by 2 bases and J by 8 bases, with 15 bases left in between. The CDR3 has 14 amino acids. CDR1 MNHEY and CDR2 SVGEGT come from the germline V gene. As DNA, the CDR3 is TGTGCCAGCAGTTACCCCGCGGGGATCCGGGGCTACACCTTC. Its protein is CASSYPAGIRGYTF.

J is TRBJ2-1 and V is TRBV7-6; tentatively, D is TRBD1 (6 bases). From germline, CDR1 is SGHVS and CDR2 FNYEAQ. The ends were cut back, 3 bases at V and 6 bases at J, with 15 bases in the middle. This CDR3 spans 15 amino acids. The chain's CDR3 is CASSLSNRVSNEQFF. Here the CDR3 DNA reads TGTGCCAGCAGCTTGAGTAACAGGGTATCCAATGAGCAGTTCTTC.

Only a few counts were recorded for this clonotype. The chain links TRBV6-4 to TRBJ1-2; 8 positions match TRBD1. Losses at the gene ends were 2 bases for V and 2 bases for J; bases not matched to a gene: 10. Germline values: CDR1 MRHNA, CDR2 SNTAGT. The CDR3 is made up of 17 amino acids. CDR3: CASSDGRGQDYNYGYTF. The DNA for the CDR3 is TGTGCCAGCAGTGACGGGCGGGGACAGGACTACAACTATGGCTACACCTTC.

V and J are TRBV19 and TRBJ1-6, with 8 bases identical to TRBD1. CDR1 and CDR2 (germline): LNHDA, SQIVND (reference sequence). This CDR3 has 19 residues. Losses at the gene ends were 3 bases for V and 0 bases for J; bases not matched to a gene: 10. The CDR3 is CASSIGQGPRSSYNSPLHF. Written as DNA, the CDR3 is TGTGCCAGTAGTATCGGACAGGGCCCCAGGAGCTCCTATAATTCACCCCTCCACTTT. Filled out from reference TRBV19 and TRBJ1-6, the complete variable domain reads DGGITQSPKYLFRKEGQNVTLSCEQNLNHDAMYWYRQDPGQGLRLIYYSQIVNDFQKGDIAEGYSVSREKKESFPLTVTSAQKNPTAFYLCASSIGQGPRSSYNSPLHFGNGTRLTVT.

The V and J genes are TRBV5-5 and TRBJ1-4; tentatively, D is TRBD1 (5 bases). The V end lost 5 bases, the J end lost 4 bases, and 15 bases lay between the germline ends. The germline V gene encodes CDR1 SGHKS and CDR2 YYEKEE (reference sequence). The CDR3 runs 15 residues. In nucleotides, the CDR3 is TGTGCCAGCAGTATAATCGGGGGGGATAATGAAAAACTGTTTTTT. Its translation: CASSIIGGDNEKLFF. Full variable domain (rest looked up from reference TRBV5-5 and TRBJ1-4): DAGVTQSPTHLIKTRGQQVTLRCSPISGHKSVSWYQQVLGQGPQFIFQYYEKEERGRGNFPDRFSARQFPNYSSELNVNALLLGDSALYLCASSIIGGDNEKLFFGSGTQLSVL.

This clonotype was picked up a small number of times. The genes are TRBV6-2 or TRBV6-3 and TRBJ2-7; D might be TRBD2 (6 bases). Trimming stripped 0 bases from V and 3 bases from J, with 9 bases between. CDR1 is MNHEY and CDR2 is SVGEGT in the germline V gene. The CDR3 loop spans 14 amino acids. The CDR3 is CASSYSTRGYEQYF. The CDR3 bases are TGTGCCAGCAGTTACTCGACGCGGGGCTACGAGCAGTACTTC.

The rearrangement joins TRBV30 to TRBJ1-1; D uncertain. This CDR3 region has 12 residues. The V gene lost 3 bases and the J gene lost 5 bases, with 10 bases spanning the gap. The germline V gene encodes CDR1 GTSNPN and CDR2 SVGIG (reference sequence). The CDR3 here is CAWSSSSTEAFF. The CDR3 DNA follows: TGTGCCTGGAGCTCTAGCTCAACTGAAGCTTTCTTT.

CDR3 DNA: TGTGCCACCAGTGATTCCCTTCGTGAGTCCAATGAGCAGTTCTTC. It translates to CATSDSLRESNEQFF. The chain recombines TRBV24-1 with TRBJ2-1; D is unresolved. Trimming left V 2 bases short and J 6 bases short, with 13 bases between. The CDR3 sequence is 15 residues long. The germline gives CDR1 KGHDR, CDR2 SFDVKD.

This rearrangement joins TRBV25-1 to TRBJ1-6, with 9 bases matching TRBD1. The CDR3 consists of 15 residues. Germline trimming cut 3 bases from V and 10 bases from J; bases unmatched to any gene: 7. In germline, CDR1 is MGHDK, CDR2 SYGVNS. Here the CDR3 DNA reads TGTGCCAGCAGTGAGTCCACAGGGGGCGGGTCACCCCTCCACTTT. This translates into CASSESTGGGSPLHF.

The rearrangement links TRBV7-2 to TRBJ2-3; 7 bases map to TRBD2. Germline V gene sequence: CDR1 SGHTA, CDR2 FQGNSA. The CDR3 spans 15 residues. The V and J ends lost 4 bases and 4 bases, in that order; junction bases with no gene match: 8. The CDR3 sequence is CASSYGGGRADTQYF. DNA for the CDR3: TGTGCCAGCAGCTATGGGGGTGGGAGGGCAGATACGCAGTATTTT.

This clonotype showed up just a few times. This chain links TRBV7-3 with TRBJ1-5; no clear D. Trimming left V 3 bases short and J 7 bases short, with 10 bases between. CDR1 is SGHTA, CDR2 FQGTGA, per germline. This CDR3 is built from 13 residues. CDR3 amino acids: CASSLTAGQPQHF. Here the CDR3 DNA reads TGTGCCAGCAGCTTGACTGCGGGACAGCCCCAGCATTTT.

V usage is TRBV7-8 and J usage is TRBJ2-7; the match to TRBD2 covers 7 bases. This CDR3 spans 16 amino acids. CDR1 SGHVS and CDR2 FQNEAQ come from the germline V gene. The J segment lost 2 bases and the V segment lost 0 bases, leaving 7 bases of the junction unmatched. CDR3 in DNA: TGTGCCAGCAGCTTAGCCGGCCTAGCGGATACCTACGAGCAGTACTTC. Protein: CASSLAGLADTYEQYF. The full variable domain, its missing parts supplied by reference TRBV7-8 and TRBJ2-7, is GAGVSQSPRYKVAKRGQDVALRCDPISGHVSLFWYQQALGQGPEFLTYFQNEAQLDKSGLPSDRFFAERPEGSVSTLKIQRTQQEDSAVYLCASSLAGLADTYEQYFGPGTRLTVT.

The chain recombines TRBV25-1 with TRBJ2-2; D unresolved. V was trimmed by 3 bases and J by 6 bases, leaving 11 bases between them. This CDR3 is built from 14 residues. CDR1 is MGHDK, CDR2 SYGVNS, per germline. CDR3 bases: TGTGCCAGCAGTGATATGTTGGTAGCCGGGGAGCTGTTTTTT. It yields the protein CASSDMLVAGELFF.

This clonotype was seen a few times. This sequence joins TRBV7-2 and TRBJ1-2; maybe TRBD1 (6 bases). This CDR3 has 15 amino acids. Germline V CDR1 and CDR2: SGHTA, FQGNSA. Trimming removed 3 bases from V and 8 bases from J, with 19 bases in between. The chain's CDR3 is CASSFRGTGVHGYTF. The DNA for the CDR3 is TGTGCCAGCAGCTTCAGGGGTACCGGGGTTCACGGCTACACCTTC.

The chain employs TRBV7-3 and TRBJ2-3; maybe TRBD2 (6 bases). The CDR3 consists of 15 residues. V dropped 2 bases and J dropped 2 bases, with 11 bases sitting between them. The germline V gene has CDR1 SGHTA and CDR2 FQGTGA. In nucleotides, the CDR3 is TGTGCCAGCAGCTTATTGGGGGGTGTCACAGATACGCAGTATTTT. Translated: CASSLLGGVTDTQYF.

The J gene is TRBJ2-1, the V gene TRBV6-5; a possible D gene is TRBD2 (6 bases). V was cut by 0 bases and J by 6 bases, with 9 bases left in between. Germline CDR1 and CDR2: MNHEY and SVGAGI. CDR3 length equals 14 residues. As DNA, the CDR3 is TGTGCCAGCAGTTACTCAGGGACTCTCAATGAGCAGTTCTTC. Amino acids: CASSYSGTLNEQFF.

The V call is TRBV18, the J call TRBJ2-3; 7 bases agree with TRBD1. With 4 bases clipped from V and 1 base from J, the junction kept 5 bases outside the gene matches. This CDR3 contains 15 residues. Germline V gene lookup returns CDR1 KGHSH and CDR2 LQKENI. CDR3 DNA sequence: TGTGCCAGCTCACTGACAGGGAAGGGCACAGATACGCAGTATTTT. Encoded protein: CASSLTGKGTDTQYF.

The sample holds a few counts of this clonotype. The chain joins TRBV27 to TRBJ1-2; no definite D call. Germline V CDR1 and CDR2: MNHEY, SMNVEV (reference sequence). Trimming took off 6 bases at V and 8 bases at J, with 10 bases between the two ends. The CDR3 runs to 11 residues. CDR3 sequence reads: CASSGWRGYTF. For the CDR3, the DNA is TGTGCCAGCAGCGGTTGGAGAGGCTACACCTTC.

V usage is TRBV6-5 and J usage is TRBJ2-7; D assignment may be TRBD1 or TRBD2 (6 bases each). V was clipped by 7 bases and J by 0 bases, with 16 bases between them. Per germline, CDR1 MNHEY and CDR2 SVGAGI. This CDR3 region has 15 residues. The CDR3: CASTPGGGNSYEQYF. The DNA for the CDR3 is TGTGCCAGCACCCCTGGAGGGGGAAACTCCTACGAGCAGTACTTC.

This clonotype was seen a handful of times. The chain recombines TRBV7-6 with TRBJ2-5; a possible D gene is TRBD2 (5 bases). Trimming pared 4 bases from V and 5 bases from J, leaving 11 bases between. Germline V lookup: CDR1 SGHVS, CDR2 FNYEAQ. This CDR3 is built from 13 residues. CDR3 in amino acids: CASSSHGVETQYF. In DNA form, the CDR3 reads TGTGCCAGCAGCTCGCACGGGGTTGAGACCCAGTACTTC.